The source of this T cell receptor (beta chain) is a study of shared clonotypes between healthy human individuals. The repertoire was sequenced with immunoSEQ multiplex PCR; TCRdb's copy has only in-frame clones and lacks some. This sample has about 1.1 million clones; about 72% occur once, and the top ten carry approximately 0.9%. V dropped 3 bases and J dropped 6 bases, with 17 bases sitting between them. The CDR3 runs 14 residues. The germline CDR1 and CDR2 sequences are SQVTM and ANQGSEA. The chain carries TRBV29-1 and TRBJ1-1; TRBD1 might be the D (6 bases). The sequencing sample was made of memory CD4+ T cells from PBMCs. Subset: CD45RA-negative fraction. The source of this sequence is a man younger than 35 in good health. Some clones in this sample may be carry-over from other donors' samples. This chain's CDR3 is CSVDNQGITAEAFF. In nucleotides, the CDR3 is TGCAGCGTTGATAACCAGGGGATAACAGCTGAAGCTTTCTTT.